This T cell receptor (beta chain) was recovered during a study of molecular identifiers for immune sequencing clone quantification. This clonotype was counted ten times or more. Its antigen is unknown. The CDR3 runs to 14 residues. Germline assignment: CDR1 SGHDT and CDR2 YYEEEE. V lost 4 bases, J lost 2 bases, and 13 bases lay in between. TCRdb redid the calling of the PCR reads with MiXCR, one entry per CDR3 protein. The repertoire holds fewer than 350,000 distinct CDR3 sequences, with over 20% as singletons. Study-wide results and caveats: Detection of one spiked Jurkat cell's TCR RNA reportedly worked in 980,000 or so naive cells.

Using 10%, 30% or 50% RNA, naive CD8 libraries were derived from roughly 18,000 to 920,000 sorted cells. The receptor was isolated from a human donor in good health. Some libraries in this study had Jurkat cell RNA spiked in. Sequencing was carried out using naive CD8+ T cells from blood, with Jurkat cell RNA spiked in. The subset: FACS-sorted CD8+CD4-CCR7+CD45RA+ naive T cells. V gene TRBV5-6 combines with J gene TRBJ2-7; tentatively, D is TRBD1 or TRBD2 (5 bases each). The CDR3 DNA reads TGTGCCAGCAGCCCGGTGGGGGACCCCTACGAGCAGTACTTC. Its protein product is CASSPVGDPYEQYF.